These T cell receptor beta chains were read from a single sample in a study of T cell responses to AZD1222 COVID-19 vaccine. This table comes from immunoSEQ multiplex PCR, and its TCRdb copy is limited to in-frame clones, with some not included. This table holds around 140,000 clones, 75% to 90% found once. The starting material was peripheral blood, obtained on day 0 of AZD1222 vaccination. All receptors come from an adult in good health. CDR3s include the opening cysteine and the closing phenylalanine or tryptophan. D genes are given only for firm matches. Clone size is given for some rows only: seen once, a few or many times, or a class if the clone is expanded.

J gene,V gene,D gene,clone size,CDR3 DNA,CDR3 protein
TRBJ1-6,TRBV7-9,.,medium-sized,TGTGCCAGCAGCTTAACTCACGGGAATTCACCCCTCCACTTT,CASSLTHGNSPLHF
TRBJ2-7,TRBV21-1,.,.,TGTGCCAGCAGCTCACCCCCGGGACAGGGGTGGAACGAGCAGTACTTC,CASSSPPGQGWNEQYF
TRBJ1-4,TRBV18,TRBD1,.,TGTGCCAGCTCACAGGGGGCGAGTGAAAAACTGTTTTTT,CASSQGASEKLFF
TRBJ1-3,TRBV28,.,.,TGTGCCAGCAGTTCCGGCCAATTCTCTGGAAACACCATATATTTT,CASSSGQFSGNTIYF
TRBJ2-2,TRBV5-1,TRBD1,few,TGCGCCAGCAGCTTGGGGACAGGGGGCACCGGGGAGCTGTTTTTT,CASSLGTGGTGELFF
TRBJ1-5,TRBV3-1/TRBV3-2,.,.,TGTGCCAGCACCAGGGGAAGGCCGCAGCCCCAGCATTTT,CASTRGRPQPQHF
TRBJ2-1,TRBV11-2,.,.,TGTGCCAGCAGCCCCGGGTCCCGCTCTAGAGACAACTCCTACAATGAGCAGTTCTTC,CASSPGSRSRDNSYNEQFF
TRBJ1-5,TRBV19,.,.,TGTGCCGGTAGTATATCGAGGGATCAGCCCCAGCATTTT,CAGSISRDQPQHF
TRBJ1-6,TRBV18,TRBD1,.,TGTGCCAGCTCACCGGGACAGTATAATTCACCCCTCCACTTT,CASSPGQYNSPLHF
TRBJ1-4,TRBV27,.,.,TGTGCCAGCAGTTCCCCCGTGATACCCGCAACTAATGAAAAACTGTTTTTT,CASSSPVIPATNEKLFF
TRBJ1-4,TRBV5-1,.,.,TGCGCCAGCAGCTTGGGCGGTACTAATGAAAAACTGTTTTTT,CASSLGGTNEKLFF
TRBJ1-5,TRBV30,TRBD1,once,TGTGCCTGGAGTGAGTGGGACAGGGGGTATAGCAATCAGCCCCAGCATTTT,CAWSEWDRGYSNQPQHF
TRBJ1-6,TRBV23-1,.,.,TGCGCCAGCAGCTTACGTTGGAGGGCACCCCTCCACTTT,CASSLRWRAPLHF
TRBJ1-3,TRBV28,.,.,TGTGCCACCGGGGCCCTGAGCGGAAACACCATATATTTT,CATGALSGNTIYF
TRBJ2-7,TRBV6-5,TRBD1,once,TGTGCCAGCAGTTACTCGCGGGACAGGGGGTTTGAGCAGTACTTC,CASSYSRDRGFEQYF
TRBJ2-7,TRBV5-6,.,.,TGTGCCAGCAGTCTGAGGGACGAGCAGTACTTC,CASSLRDEQYF
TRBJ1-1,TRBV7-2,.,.,TGTGCCAGCAGACCCAGGTTCGTAGGGACTGAAGCTTTCTTT,CASRPRFVGTEAFF
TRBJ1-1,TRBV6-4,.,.,TGTGCCAGCAGGCAGGGATCGTACACTGAAGCTTTCTTT,CASRQGSYTEAFF
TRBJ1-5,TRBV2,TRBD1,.,TGTGCCAGCGGGCAGCAGGGGGCCGATCAGCCCCAGCATTTT,CASGQQGADQPQHF
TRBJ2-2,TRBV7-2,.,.,TGTGCCAGCAGTCAAGGGGTCGGCGGGACCGGGGAGCTGTTTTTT,CASSQGVGGTGELFF
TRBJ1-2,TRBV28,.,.,TGTGCCAGCAGACCGGAAGGGGGACCTTATGGCTACACCTTC,CASRPEGGPYGYTF
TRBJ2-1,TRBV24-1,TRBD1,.,TGTGCCACCAGTGATTCACGACAGGGGGCTCATATTTCCCAGTTCTTC,CATSDSRQGAHISQFF
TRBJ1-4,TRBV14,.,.,TGTGCCAGCAGCCCGAAGGCCAGGGATGAAAAACTGTTTTTT,CASSPKARDEKLFF
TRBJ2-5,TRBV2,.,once,TGTGCCAGCAGGGTGATGGGGGGGCTCCAAGAGACCCAGTACTTC,CASRVMGGLQETQYF
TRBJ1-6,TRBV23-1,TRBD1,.,TGCGCCAGCACCCAAGACAGGGGTTGGAATTCACCCCTCCACTTT,CASTQDRGWNSPLHF
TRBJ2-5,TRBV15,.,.,TGTGCCACCAGCAGGCGGGACGGACAAGAGACCCAGTACTTC,CATSRRDGQETQYF
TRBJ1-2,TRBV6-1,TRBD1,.,TGTGCCAGCAGTGAAGTTGGGACAGGGTCTTTCTATGGCTACACCTTC,CASSEVGTGSFYGYTF
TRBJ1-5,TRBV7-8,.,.,TGTGCCAGCAGCTTGGGTTCCGCCGAGCCCCAGCATTTT,CASSLGSAEPQHF